This T cell receptor beta chain is drawn from a study of beta chain features in type 1 diabetes. Study outcomes and limitations: Across all four CD4+ subsets, people with type 1 diabetes showed modestly shorter TCRB CDR3s.

Remarks on this clone: Its specificity is not known.

The CDR3 sequence is 11 residues long. The germline V gene has CDR1 DFQATT and CDR2 SNEGSKA (reference sequence). The investigators reverse transcribed all of the isolated RNA, so they sequenced expressed TCRB transcripts. The table came from immunoSEQ multiplex PCR; TCRdb's copy has only in-frame clones and leaves some out. The sample holds 250,000 or so clones, 25% to 30% seen once. The TCR was taken from a man between 25 and 39 years old in good health. Input material: central memory CD4+ T cells from blood. The chain recombines TRBV20-1 with TRBJ1-2; no definite D call. The CDR3 sequence is CSLRTDYGYTF. DNA of the CDR3: TGCAGCCTGCGCACAGACTATGGCTACACCTTC.